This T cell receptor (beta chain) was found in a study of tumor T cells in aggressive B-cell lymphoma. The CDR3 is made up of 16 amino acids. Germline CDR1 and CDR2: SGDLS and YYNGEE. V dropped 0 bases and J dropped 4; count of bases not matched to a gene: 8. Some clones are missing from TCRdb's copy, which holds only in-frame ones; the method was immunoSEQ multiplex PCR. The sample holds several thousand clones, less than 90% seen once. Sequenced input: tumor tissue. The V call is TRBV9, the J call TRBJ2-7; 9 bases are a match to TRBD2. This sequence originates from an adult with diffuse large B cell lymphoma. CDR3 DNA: TGTGCCAGCAGCGTAGGTGCAATAGCGGGAGATTACGAGCAGTACTTC. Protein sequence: CASSVGAIAGDYEQYF.